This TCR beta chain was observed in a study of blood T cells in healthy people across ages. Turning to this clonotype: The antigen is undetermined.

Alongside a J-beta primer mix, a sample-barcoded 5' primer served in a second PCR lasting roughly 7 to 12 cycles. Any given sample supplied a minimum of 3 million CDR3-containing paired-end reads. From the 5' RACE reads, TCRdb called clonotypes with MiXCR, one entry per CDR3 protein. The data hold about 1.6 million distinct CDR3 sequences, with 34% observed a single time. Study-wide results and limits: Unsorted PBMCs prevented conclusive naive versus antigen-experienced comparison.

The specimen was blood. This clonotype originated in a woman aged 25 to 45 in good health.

The CDR3 DNA follows: TGTGCCAGTAGTGGCGGGGGGCTAGCCAAAAACATTCAGTACTTC. Translated: CASSGGGLAKNIQYF. The genes are TRBV19 and TRBJ2-4, with 8 positions matching TRBD2. Germline V gene data show CDR1 as LNHDA and CDR2 as SQIVND (reference sequence). The V and J ends lost 5 bases and 0 bases, in that order; junction bases with no gene match: 3. The CDR3 is 15 residues long.